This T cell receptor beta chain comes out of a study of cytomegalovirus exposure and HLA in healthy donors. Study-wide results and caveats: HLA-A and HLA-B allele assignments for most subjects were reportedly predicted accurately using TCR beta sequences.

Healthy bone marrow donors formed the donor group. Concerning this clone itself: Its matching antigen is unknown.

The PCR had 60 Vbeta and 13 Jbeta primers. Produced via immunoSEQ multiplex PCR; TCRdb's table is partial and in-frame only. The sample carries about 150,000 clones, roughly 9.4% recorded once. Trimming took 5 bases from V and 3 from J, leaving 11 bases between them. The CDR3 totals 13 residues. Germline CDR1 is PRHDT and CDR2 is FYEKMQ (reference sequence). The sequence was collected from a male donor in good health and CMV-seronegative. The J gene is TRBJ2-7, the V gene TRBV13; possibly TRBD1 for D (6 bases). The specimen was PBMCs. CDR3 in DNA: TGTGCCAGCAGCACCGGGACATTCTACGAGCAGTACTTC. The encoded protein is CASSTGTFYEQYF.